These 7 T cell receptor beta chains were sequenced from one sample in a study of regulatory T cells in long-lasting Graves disease. Noted time point: persistent/refractory GD, antithyroid drugs over 5 years with positive TRAb. The TCR library was made from RNA that had been extracted from PBMCs in TRIzol. Construction of TCR beta libraries relied on iRepertoire HTBI primers and on Arm-PCR targeting CDR3 regions. One entry per CDR3 protein results from TCRdb running MiXCR on the multiplex PCR reads. The table has 350,000 to 500,000 distinct CDR3 sequences, about 21% seen once. The sequencing used peripheral blood mononuclear cells (PBMCs), collected when the disease was refractory, from a patient treated with antithyroid drugs. The receptor source for this set is a female donor with Graves disease.

This clonotype has ten or more counts. The rearrangement uses TRBV19 and TRBJ2-2; D unclear. Germline CDR1 reads LNHDA; CDR2 reads SQIVND (reference sequence). Between the trimmed V and J ends, which lost 9 bases and 2 bases, there was a span of 10 bases. The CDR3 covers 13 residues. CDR3 bases: TGTGCCAGACCCGACTCCAACACCGGGGAGCTGTTTTTT. Translation gives CARPDSNTGELFF. Full variable domain (outside the CDR3, taken from reference TRBV19 and TRBJ2-2): DGGITQSPKYLFRKEGQNVTLSCEQNLNHDAMYWYRQDPGQGLRLIYYSQIVNDFQKGDIAEGYSVSREKKESFPLTVTSAQKNPTAFYLCARPDSNTGELFFGEGSRLTVL.

The V and J genes are TRBV20-1 and TRBJ2-3; D is tentatively TRBD1 or TRBD2 (6 bases each). CDR3 length: 16 amino acids. Germline CDR1 reads DFQATT; CDR2 reads SNEGSKA (reference sequence). V was shortened by 1 base and J by 2 bases, with 16 bases between the two germline ends. This CDR3 reads CSARGVRRGDTDTQYF. DNA for the CDR3: TGCAGTGCTAGAGGGGTCCGGAGGGGGGACACAGATACGCAGTATTTT.

About this clonotype itself: A far larger clone is one base from this, pointing to a likely read error. The V gene is TRBV12-3 or TRBV12-4, the J gene TRBJ2-7; D remains unclear. The CDR3 runs to 11 residues. The CDR3 sequence: CATSNRDEQYF. The CDR3 coding sequence is TGTGCCACCAGTAATAGAGACGAGCAGTACTTC.

The CDR3 spells CSATDPFYEQYF. The DNA of the CDR3 is TGCAGTGCTACCGACCCCTTCTACGAGCAGTACTTC. The chain recombines TRBV20-1 with TRBJ2-7; D not certain. There are 12 residues in the CDR3. Trimming left V 4 bases short and J 3 bases short, with 10 bases between. Germline loops: CDR1 DFQATT, CDR2 SNEGSKA (reference sequence).

CDR3 protein: CASSRGFGYNEQFF. In DNA, the CDR3 is TGTGCCAGCAGTCGGGGATTTGGCTACAATGAGCAGTTCTTC. The chain is built from TRBV2 and TRBJ2-1; maybe TRBD2 (5 bases). V lost 5 bases, J lost 3 bases, and 11 bases lay in between. The CDR3 extends over 14 amino acids. Germline V lookup: CDR1 SNHLY, CDR2 FYNNEI.

This clonotype has only a few counts. This chain joins TRBV6-1 and TRBJ2-7; 12 positions match TRBD2. V was clipped by 1 base and J by 3 bases; unmatched bases: 7. Looked up from germline, CDR1 is MNHNS and CDR2 is SASEGT. This CDR3 comprises 17 residues. CDR3 bases: TGTGCCAGCAGTGAAGGACTAGCGGGAGAGTTAGGCTACGAGCAGTACTTC. Translating it yields CASSEGLAGELGYEQYF.

This clonotype was counted at least ten times. This rearrangement joins TRBV27 to TRBJ1-3; no clear D gene. The germline V gene encodes CDR1 MNHEY and CDR2 SMNVEV (reference sequence). V was cut by 5 bases and J by 0 bases, with 8 bases left in between. This CDR3 comprises 14 residues. DNA for the CDR3: TGTGCCAGCAGTCGTAGCGGCTCTGGAAACACCATATATTTT. Translation gives CASSRSGSGNTIYF.